This is a list of T cell receptor beta chains from one sample in a study of T cells and Merkel cell carcinoma outcomes. The table came from immunoSEQ multiplex PCR; TCRdb's copy has only in-frame clones and leaves some out. The data hold about 3,000 clones, with 95% to 97% observed a single time. Sequencing was performed on tumor tissue from Merkel cell carcinoma. These receptors all come from a human donor with Merkel cell carcinoma. The CDR3 runs from the conserved cysteine through the conserved F or W. Fields, in order: J gene, D gene, clone size, V gene, CDR3 DNA, CDR3 protein. A D gene is named only where the DNA matches it firmly. Clone size is given for some rows only: seen once, a few or many times, or a class if the clone is expanded.

TRBJ1-3 | - | - | TRBV29-1 | TGCAGCGCTGACCGTAGTGGAAACACCATATATTTT | CSADRSGNTIYF
TRBJ1-1 | - | - | TRBV11-2 | TGTGCCAGCAGCCCCGGACCGGGTGAAGCTTTCTTT | CASSPGPGEAFF
TRBJ2-1 | TRBD2 | - | TRBV18 | TGTGCCAGCTCACCACCCCGGACTAGCGGGGTGAGGGATGAGCAGTTCTTC | CASSPPRTSGVRDEQFF
TRBJ2-7 | - | - | TRBV5-1 | TGCGCCAGCAGCTTGGAACCCCCGACAGTAGCCTCCTACGAGCAGTACTTC | CASSLEPPTVASYEQYF
TRBJ2-7 | - | - | TRBV6-1 | TGTGCCACCCAGGGCAGAAACTACGAGCAGTACTTC | CATQGRNYEQYF
TRBJ2-3 | TRBD2 | - | TRBV18 | TGTGCCAGCTCATGGAAGACTAGCGGGAGGGCGACAGATACGCAGTATTTT | CASSWKTSGRATDTQYF
TRBJ2-3 | TRBD2 | - | TRBV7-9 | TGTGCCAGCAGCCCCGCGGGGGGCACAGATACGCAGTATTTT | CASSPAGGTDTQYF
TRBJ1-1 | - | once | TRBV5-6 | TGTGCCAGCAGCTTGCGGGGACAACTGAACACTGAAGCTTTCTTT | CASSLRGQLNTEAFF
TRBJ2-6 | - | - | TRBV28 | TGTGCCAGCAGTGGGGCAGCTCTATCTGGGGCCAACGTCCTGACTTTC | CASSGAALSGANVLTF
TRBJ1-2 | TRBD1 | - | TRBV5-1 | TGCGCCAGCAGCGACAGGGCTGGCTACACCTTC | CASSDRAGYTF
TRBJ2-2 | TRBD1 | - | TRBV5-4 | TGTGCCAGCAGCTTCGGGACAGGGCACACCGGGGAGCTGTTTTTT | CASSFGTGHTGELFF
TRBJ2-7 | - | - | TRBV7-2 | TGTGCCAGCAGCTTAGGGGCAGCTAGATACGAGCAGTACTTC | CASSLGAARYEQYF
TRBJ2-7 | - | - | TRBV6-5 | TGTGCCAGCAGCCCTACTTTGGGGTCGGGCCAGTACTTC | CASSPTLGSGQYF
TRBJ2-5 | TRBD2 | - | TRBV7-9 | TGTACCAGCAGCTTAGGAGTGGGGGGGGGACAAGAGACCCAGTACTTC | CTSSLGVGGGQETQYF
TRBJ2-7 | - | - | TRBV5-1 | TGCGCCAGCAGCCCAGCTCAGGGGCCGGAGCAGTACTTC | CASSPAQGPEQYF
TRBJ1-1 | - | - | TRBV4-1 | TGCGCCAGCAGCCCTCCTTTTAGGGCCCAAGATGAAGCTTTCTTT | CASSPPFRAQDEAFF